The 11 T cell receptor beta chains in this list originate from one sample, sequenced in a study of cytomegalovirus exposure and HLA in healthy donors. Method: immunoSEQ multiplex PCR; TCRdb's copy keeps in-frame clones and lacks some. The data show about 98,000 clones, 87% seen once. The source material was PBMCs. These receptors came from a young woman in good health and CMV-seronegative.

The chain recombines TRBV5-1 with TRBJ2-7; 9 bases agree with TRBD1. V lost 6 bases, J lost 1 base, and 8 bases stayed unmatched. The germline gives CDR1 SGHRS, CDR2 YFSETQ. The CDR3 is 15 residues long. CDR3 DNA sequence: TGCGCCAGCAACTGGAACAGGGGGCCGTCCTACGAGCAGTACTTC. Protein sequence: CASNWNRGPSYEQYF.

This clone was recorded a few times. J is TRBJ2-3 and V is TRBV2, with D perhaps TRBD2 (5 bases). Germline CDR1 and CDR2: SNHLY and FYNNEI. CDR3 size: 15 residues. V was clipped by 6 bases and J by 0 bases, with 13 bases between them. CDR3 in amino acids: CASSLERSSTDTQYF. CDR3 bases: TGTGCCAGCAGCTTGGAGCGGTCTAGCACAGATACGCAGTATTTT.

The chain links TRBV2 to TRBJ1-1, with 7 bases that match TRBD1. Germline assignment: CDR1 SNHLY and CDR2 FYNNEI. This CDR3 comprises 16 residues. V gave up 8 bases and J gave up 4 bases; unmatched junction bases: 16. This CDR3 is CASVYRDRAPRTEAFF. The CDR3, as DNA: TGTGCCAGCGTTTATCGAGACAGGGCTCCTCGCACTGAAGCTTTCTTT. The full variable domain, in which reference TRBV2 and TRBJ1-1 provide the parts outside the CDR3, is EPEVTQTPSHQVTQMGQEVILRCVPISNHLYFYWYRQILGQKVEFLVSFYNNEISEKSEIFDDQFSVERPDGSNFTLKIRSTKLEDSAMYFCASVYRDRAPRTEAFFGQGTRLTVV.

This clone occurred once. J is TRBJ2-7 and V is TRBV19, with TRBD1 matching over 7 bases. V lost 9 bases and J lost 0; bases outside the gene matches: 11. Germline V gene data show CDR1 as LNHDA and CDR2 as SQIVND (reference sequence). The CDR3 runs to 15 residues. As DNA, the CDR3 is TGTGCCAGCGCTGTCCAGGGGGTCCCCTCCTACGAGCAGTACTTC. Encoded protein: CASAVQGVPSYEQYF.

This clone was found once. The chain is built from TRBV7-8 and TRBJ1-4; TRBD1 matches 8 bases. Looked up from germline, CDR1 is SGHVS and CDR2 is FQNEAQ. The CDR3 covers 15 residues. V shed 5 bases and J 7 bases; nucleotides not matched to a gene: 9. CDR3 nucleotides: TGTGCCAGCAGCCCGCGGACAGGGCTTAGTGAAAAACTGTTTTTT. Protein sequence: CASSPRTGLSEKLFF.

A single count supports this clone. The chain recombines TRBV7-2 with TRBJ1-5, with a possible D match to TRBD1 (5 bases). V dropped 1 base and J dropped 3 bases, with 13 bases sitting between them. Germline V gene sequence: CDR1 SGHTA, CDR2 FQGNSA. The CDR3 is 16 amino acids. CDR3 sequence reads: CASSLDWGRNNQPQHF. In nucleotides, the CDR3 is TGTGCCAGCAGCTTAGACTGGGGCAGAAACAATCAGCCCCAGCATTTT.

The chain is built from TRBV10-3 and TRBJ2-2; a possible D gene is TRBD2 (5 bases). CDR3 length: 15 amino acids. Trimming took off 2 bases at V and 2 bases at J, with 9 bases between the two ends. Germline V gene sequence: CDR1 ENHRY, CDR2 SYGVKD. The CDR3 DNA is TGTGCCATCAGTGAGCGGGGAGATAACACCGGGGAGCTGTTTTTT. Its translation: CAISERGDNTGELFF.

The CDR3 spells CASSFEGGQSTDTQYF. CDR3 nucleotide sequence: TGTGCCAGCAGCTTCGAGGGGGGACAGAGCACAGATACGCAGTATTTT. The V call is TRBV7-9, the J call TRBJ2-3, with D possibly matching TRBD1 (7 bases). Germline lookup yields CDR1 SEHNR and CDR2 FQNEAQ (reference sequence). The CDR3 sequence is 16 residues long. The V end was cut by 3 bases, the J end by 0 bases, with 13 bases between.

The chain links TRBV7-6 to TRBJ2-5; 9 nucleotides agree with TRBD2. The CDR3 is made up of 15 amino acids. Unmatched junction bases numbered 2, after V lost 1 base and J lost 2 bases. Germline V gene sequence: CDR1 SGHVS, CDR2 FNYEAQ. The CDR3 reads CASSLGTSEQETQYF. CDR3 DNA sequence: TGTGCCAGCAGCTTAGGGACTAGCGAGCAAGAGACCCAGTACTTC.

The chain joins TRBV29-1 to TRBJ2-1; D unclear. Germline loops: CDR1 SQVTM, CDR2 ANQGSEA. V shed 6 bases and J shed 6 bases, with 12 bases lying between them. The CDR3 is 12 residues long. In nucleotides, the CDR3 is TGCAGCGTACCTAATTACAGCAATGAGCAGTTCTTC. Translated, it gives CSVPNYSNEQFF.

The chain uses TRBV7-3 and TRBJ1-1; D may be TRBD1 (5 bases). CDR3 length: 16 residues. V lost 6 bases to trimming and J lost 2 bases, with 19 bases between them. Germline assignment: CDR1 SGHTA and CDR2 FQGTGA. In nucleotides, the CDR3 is TGTGCCAGCAGTCCTACGACAGACAGCTTCAACACTGAAGCTTTCTTT. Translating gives CASSPTTDSFNTEAFF.